This T cell receptor (beta chain) was captured in a study of T cells after yellow fever vaccination. Study in general: SMART-Seq v4 Ultra Low Input handled preparation of low-cell-number fractions.

Generation of TCR cDNA used 5'RACE template switching (which added a universal primer site and UMIs). Each CDR3 protein is one row after TCRdb ran MiXCR on the 5' RACE reads. The sample contains roughly 190,000 distinct CDR3 sequences, roughly 9.6% of which appear only once. Study-wide results and caveats: Repertoires obtained by FACS sorting could include abundant clonotypes that entered as contaminants from the bulk population.

Worth noting for this clonotype: No antigen is known for it.

CDR1 is SGDLS, CDR2 YYNGEE, per germline. This CDR3 is built from 11 residues. Trimming stripped 3 bases from V and 8 bases from J, with 5 bases between. The TCR originated in a young man who received the YFV17D yellow fever vaccine. The chain joins TRBV9 to TRBJ2-2; unclear D gene. This specimen was CD8+ T cells sorted from PBMCs, taken 15 days after the yellow fever booster vaccination. The CDR3 DNA sequence: TGTGCCAGCAGCGCGCAAGGGGAGCTGTTTTTT. Translating gives CASSAQGELFF.